This entry lists 24 T cell receptor beta chains sequenced from one sample in a study of T cells after yellow fever vaccination. Using its own MiXCR run on the 5' RACE reads, TCRdb lists one record per CDR3 protein. The sample lists some 240,000 distinct CDR3 sequences; less than 3.5% were seen once. The sequences come from CD4+ T cells sorted from PBMCs, collected 10 days after the yellow fever booster vaccination. Every receptor here comes from a man aged 18 to 29 who received the YFV17D yellow fever vaccine.

The sample holds a few counts of this clonotype. This chain joins TRBV29-1 and TRBJ1-2; D is undetermined. The CDR3 runs 12 residues. V was pared by 2 bases and J by 6 bases, with 10 bases between. Germline CDR1 reads SQVTM; CDR2 reads ANQGSEA. CDR3 residues: CSVESGSNGYTF. As DNA, the CDR3 is TGCAGCGTTGAAAGTGGGTCGAATGGCTACACCTTC.

This clonotype was observed many times. The chain uses TRBV5-6 and TRBJ2-7; the D is unclear. The CDR3 has 13 amino acids. Germline V CDR1 and CDR2: SGHDT, YYEEEE. Trimming removed 0 bases at V and 3 bases at J, with 7 bases between. The CDR3 region has the DNA TGTGCCAGCAGCTTGGGGCAGAACTACGAGCAGTACTTC. Translation: CASSLGQNYEQYF. The whole variable domain, filled in from reference TRBV5-6 and TRBJ2-7, reads DAGVTQSPTHLIKTRGQQVTLRCSPKSGHDTVSWYQQALGQGPQFIFQYYEEEERQRGNFPDRFSGHQFPNYSSELNVNALLLGDSALYLCASSLGQNYEQYFGPGTRLTVT.

This clonotype showed up many times. The chain joins TRBV5-1 to TRBJ2-6; D is undetermined. The CDR3 sequence is 14 residues long. The V end lost 3 bases, the J end lost 3 bases, and 7 bases lay between the germline ends. The germline gives CDR1 SGHRS, CDR2 YFSETQ. The CDR3 here is CASSSTVGANVLTF. Written as DNA, the CDR3 is TGCGCCAGCAGCTCGACCGTTGGGGCCAACGTCCTGACTTTC. The full variable domain, completed using reference TRBV5-1 and TRBJ2-6, is KAGVTQTPRYLIKTRGQQVTLSCSPISGHRSVSWYQQTPGQGLQFLFEYFSETQRNKGNFPGRFSGRQFSNSRSEMNVSTLELGDSALYLCASSSTVGANVLTFGAGSRLTVL.

This clonotype was detected a few times. V and J are TRBV6-1 and TRBJ1-1, with D uncertain. This CDR3 contains 14 residues. The germline V gene has CDR1 MNHNS and CDR2 SASEGT. The V end lost 5 bases, the J end lost 10 bases, and 20 bases lay between the germline ends. Here the CDR3 reads CASSINSPFRGAFF. The CDR3 DNA is TGTGCCAGCAGTATCAATTCCCCATTCCGTGGAGCTTTCTTT.

Only a few counts were recorded for this clonotype. The chain is built from TRBV20-1 and TRBJ1-2; D may be TRBD1 (5 bases). CDR3 size: 17 residues. Germline assignment: CDR1 DFQATT and CDR2 SNEGSKA (reference sequence). V was shortened by 0 bases and J by 2 bases, with 19 bases between the two germline ends. The CDR3 DNA reads as TGCAGTGCTAGAGATTTGGGGCAGGGAGTATACAACTATGGCTACACCTTC. This gives the protein CSARDLGQGVYNYGYTF.

A few counts support this clonotype. The V and J genes are TRBV7-8 and TRBJ1-3; possibly TRBD1 for D (6 bases). The CDR3 length is 17 residues. The V and J ends lost 1 base and 4 bases respectively, with 17 bases between them. The germline CDR1 and CDR2 sequences are SGHVS and FQNEAQ. The DNA for the CDR3 is TGTGCCAGCAGCTTAGTGGCCAACCAGGGGCTCGGAAACACCATATATTTT. It specifies CASSLVANQGLGNTIYF.

This clonotype occurred many times. V gene TRBV10-2 combines with J gene TRBJ2-5; no clear D gene. V gave up 1 base and J gave up 4 bases, with 7 bases separating them. Germline-derived CDR1 and CDR2 are WSHSY and SAAADI. The CDR3 has 13 residues. The CDR3 sequence is CASSELGRETQYF. As DNA, the CDR3 is TGCGCCAGCAGTGAGTTGGGAAGAGAGACCCAGTACTTC.

This clonotype occurred many times. The V call is TRBV10-3, the J call TRBJ1-3; a weak D match, TRBD1 (6 bases). V was clipped by 10 bases and J by 7 bases, with 14 bases between them. The CDR3 contains 12 residues. Germline V CDR1 and CDR2: ENHRY, SYGVKD. The CDR3 is CATTGQANTIYF. CDR3 DNA sequence: TGTGCCACCACAGGGCAAGCTAACACCATATATTTT.

CDR3 region: CASSPRTSGSSTDTQYF. The CDR3 region has the DNA TGCGCCAGCAGCCCCCGTACTAGCGGATCGAGCACAGATACGCAGTATTTT. The chain employs TRBV5-1 and TRBJ2-3, with 8 positions matching TRBD2. Germline V gives CDR1 SGHRS, CDR2 YFSETQ. V trimming: 4 bases; J trimming: 0 bases; junction bases outside the gene matches: 10. CDR3 length equals 17 residues.

The genes are TRBV20-1 and TRBJ2-3; no reliable D call. This CDR3 is 16 amino acids long. Germline CDR1 and CDR2: DFQATT and SNEGSKA (reference sequence). V lost 3 bases to trimming and J lost 3 bases, with 19 bases between them. The CDR3 region is CSARAQLLGRTDTQYF. In DNA form, the CDR3 reads TGCAGTGCTAGGGCCCAACTATTGGGTCGGACAGATACGCAGTATTTT.

This clonotype has a handful of counts. This chain joins TRBV19 and TRBJ1-5; the D gene is possibly TRBD1 (6 bases). CDR1 and CDR2 (germline): LNHDA, SQIVND (reference sequence). The ends were cut back, 1 base at V and 1 base at J, with 11 bases in the middle. This CDR3 is 16 amino acids long. The chain's CDR3 is CASSIAKQGSNQPQHF. CDR3 DNA sequence: TGTGCCAGTAGTATAGCTAAACAGGGAAGCAATCAGCCCCAGCATTTT.

The gene calls are TRBV5-1 and TRBJ1-2; 7 bases are a match to TRBD1. CDR3 length: 14 amino acids. Trimming cost V 0 bases and J 3 bases; bases outside gene matches: 2. CDR1 and CDR2 (germline): SGHRS, YFSETQ. The CDR3 loop reads CASSLGDSYYGYTF. DNA for the CDR3: TGCGCCAGCAGCTTGGGGGACAGCTACTATGGCTACACCTTC.

The sample holds a few counts of this clonotype. The genes are TRBV14 and TRBJ1-1; D is uncertain. The germline V gene encodes CDR1 SGHDN and CDR2 FVKESK. The CDR3 extends over 13 amino acids. The ends were cut back, 1 base at V and 7 bases at J, with 10 bases in the middle. The CDR3 DNA reads as TGTGCCAGCAGCCAAGGAAACACCTTTGAAGCTTTCTTT. Protein sequence: CASSQGNTFEAFF.

This clonotype was recorded many times. The chain has TRBV7-6 and TRBJ1-1; D unresolved. Germline values: CDR1 SGHVS, CDR2 FNYEAQ. The CDR3 loop spans 13 amino acids. V was trimmed by 8 bases and J by 1 base, leaving 11 bases between them. Written as DNA, the CDR3 is TGTGCCAGCGGGCAGGCTGGGAACACTGAAGCTTTCTTT. This translates into CASGQAGNTEAFF.

This clonotype was counted at least ten times. The chain is built from TRBV7-2 and TRBJ1-3; a possible D gene is TRBD1 (5 bases). CDR3 length equals 15 residues. V lost 5 bases to trimming and J lost 0 bases, with 11 bases between them. CDR1 is SGHTA and CDR2 is FQGNSA in the germline V gene. The DNA of the CDR3 is TGTGCCAGCAGCCCCGGGGGGTACTCTGGAAACACCATATATTTT. It yields the protein CASSPGGYSGNTIYF.

This clonotype was detected only a few times. This chain uses TRBV12-3 or TRBV12-4 with TRBJ2-3, with TRBD2 matching 15 bases. The CDR3 length is 15 residues. Trimming took 8 bases from V and 4 from J; bases not matched to a gene: 4. CDR3 in amino acids: CASGLAGGLPDTQYF. CDR3 coding DNA: TGTGCCAGCGGACTAGCGGGGGGGCTTCCAGATACGCAGTATTTT.

In this sample, this clonotype turned up many times. V gene TRBV20-1 combines with J gene TRBJ2-3, with 8 bases identical to TRBD1. The germline V gene encodes CDR1 DFQATT and CDR2 SNEGSKA (reference sequence). The CDR3 has 14 amino acids. The junction had 3 bases not matched to a gene; V was cut back by 1 base and J by 3 bases. CDR3 sequence reads: CSARAGQGTDTQYF. The CDR3 coding sequence is TGCAGTGCTAGAGCCGGACAGGGTACAGATACGCAGTATTTT.

This clonotype was seen many times. A read error may produce the germline difference seen at one junction end. The chain is built from TRBV12-3 or TRBV12-4 and TRBJ2-5, with D unclear. This CDR3 region has 13 residues. The CDR3 sequence: CASSLGLEETQYF. CDR3 DNA: TGTGCCAGCAGCTTAGGCTTAGAAGAGACCCAGTACTTC.

The chain links TRBV12-3 or TRBV12-4 to TRBJ2-2; D is unclear. V shed 3 bases and J shed 4 bases, with 15 bases lying between them. This CDR3 comprises 16 residues. CDR3 DNA sequence: TGTGCCAGCAGTTTCGACCTCGATGTGGTCACCGGGGAGCTGTTTTTT. Amino acids: CASSFDLDVVTGELFF.

This clonotype was detected only a few times. The rearrangement joins TRBV27 to TRBJ1-2; a possible D gene is TRBD1 (6 bases). The CDR3 extends over 14 amino acids. V dropped 6 bases and J dropped 2 bases, with 13 bases sitting between them. In germline, CDR1 is MNHEY, CDR2 SMNVEV (reference sequence). The chain's CDR3 is CASSPSGGNYGYTF. The DNA for the CDR3 is TGTGCCAGCAGCCCGTCCGGGGGCAACTATGGCTACACCTTC.

The sample holds many counts of this clonotype. The J gene is TRBJ1-1, the V gene TRBV7-9; D ambiguous. With 1 base removed from V and 5 bases from J, the gap between germline ends came to 8 bases. This CDR3 contains 13 residues. The germline gives CDR1 SEHNR, CDR2 FQNEAQ (reference sequence). CDR3 protein: CASSLVGLTEAFF. The DNA for the CDR3 is TGTGCCAGCAGCTTAGTTGGGCTGACTGAAGCTTTCTTT.

This chain connects TRBV11-3 to TRBJ2-7, with D unclear. Trimming cost V 5 bases and J 7 bases, with 15 bases left between them. CDR3 length equals 13 residues. Germline V gives CDR1 SGHNT, CDR2 YENEEA. DNA for the CDR3: TGTGCCAGCAGCCCCCGTGAGTCTGGAGAGCAGTACTTC. Translating gives CASSPRESGEQYF.

This clonotype has a handful of counts. V is TRBV12-3 or TRBV12-4 and J is TRBJ1-1, with 7 positions matching TRBD1. CDR3 length: 13 residues. The junction had 5 bases not matched to a gene; V was cut back by 5 bases and J by 5 bases. CDR3 sequence (DNA): TGTGCCAGCAGTGTTACAGGGGTAACTGAAGCTTTCTTT. Its protein product is CASSVTGVTEAFF.

This clonotype has ten or more counts. The chain uses TRBV28 and TRBJ1-1; tentatively, D is TRBD1 (5 bases). CDR1 is MDHEN, CDR2 SYDVKM, per germline. Trimming cost V 7 bases and J 4 bases, with 13 bases left between them. The CDR3 consists of 13 residues. CDR3 sequence reads: CASTLYGTTEAFF. The CDR3 DNA sequence: TGTGCCAGCACCCTATATGGGACCACTGAAGCTTTCTTT.